This is a list of T cell receptor beta chains from one sample in a study of patients and donors after allogeneic stem cell transplantation. MiXCR, applied by TCRdb to the RT-PCR reads, yields one record per CDR3 protein. Found here are about a million distinct CDR3 sequences, 18% of them singletons; the top ten hold roughly 6%. Sequencing was done on a sample of blood, either unsorted or a sorted T cell fraction (not recorded which). Receptors originate from a human donor who was either an allogeneic HSCT recipient or a stem cell or donor lymphocyte infusion donor (not recorded which). It is not recorded whose cells these are; they may come from a transplant donor. Both conserved end residues are part of each CDR3. A D gene is named only where the DNA matches it firmly. Rows may omit the clone size; those that give it use once, few, many or a size class.

clone size	J gene	D gene	V gene	CDR3 length	CDR3 DNA	CDR3 protein
-	TRBJ2-7	TRBD1	TRBV6-5	12	TGTGCCAGCAGGCACAGGGGATCCGAGCAGTACTTC	CASRHRGSEQYF
-	TRBJ2-1	-	TRBV7-2	15	TGTGCCAGCAGCTTTACTAGATCCTCCTACAATGAGCAGTTCTTC	CASSFTRSSYNEQFF
many	TRBJ1-1	TRBD1	TRBV5-1	14	TGCGCCAGCAGCTTAGGGGGCTTGGACACTGAAGCTTTCTTT	CASSLGGLDTEAFF
few	TRBJ1-2	-	TRBV7-2	15	TGTGCCAGCAGCTTCCTAGAGACAGCTAACTATGGCTACACCTTC	CASSFLETANYGYTF
few	TRBJ2-2	TRBD2	TRBV4-2	19	TGTGCCAGCACCCCGCTGGGTAGCGGGGCTCCCGCGAACACCGGGGAGCTGTTTTTT	CASTPLGSGAPANTGELFF
-	TRBJ2-1	-	TRBV6-1	14	TGTGCCAGCAGACAGGACACGCAGACGAATGAGCAGTTCTTC	CASRQDTQTNEQFF
-	TRBJ1-1	-	TRBV21-1	11	TGTGCCAGCAGCAAATCCACTGAAGCTTTCTTT	CASSKSTEAFF
-	TRBJ2-1	TRBD2	TRBV13	14	TGTGCCAGCACCCAGAGGACTAGCGCTAACAAGCAGTTCTTC	CASTQRTSANKQFF
-	TRBJ1-5	-	TRBV10-3	15	TGTGGCATCAGTGAGTCGGCGGGGAAGAATCAGCCCCAGCATTTT	CGISESAGKNQPQHF
few	TRBJ1-1	-	TRBV27	13	TGTGCCAGCAGATTTGGTAAGGGCCTTGAAGCTTTCTTT	CASRFGKGLEAFF
many	TRBJ1-3	-	TRBV5-1	15	TGCGCCAGCAGCTTGGTGGCACGCTCTGGAAACACCATATATTTT	CASSLVARSGNTIYF
many	TRBJ2-5	TRBD2	TRBV24-1	17	TGTGCCACCAGTGATTTCCTGAGTAGCGGGGCAAAAGAGACCCAGTACTTC	CATSDFLSSGAKETQYF
few	TRBJ2-5	-	TRBV6-5	15	TGTGCCAGCAGTTACCGGGGGAGGTCGGGGGAGACCCAGTACTTC	CASSYRGRSGETQYF
-	TRBJ2-7	-	TRBV6-1	15	TGTGCCAGCAGCCGTTCAATATTGGGGTCCTACGAGCAGTACTTC	CASSRSILGSYEQYF
few	TRBJ1-2	-	TRBV5-1	16	TGCGCCAGCAGCCCGCGGGACACACCAATCCCACAAGGCTACACCTTC	CASSPRDTPIPQGYTF
-	TRBJ1-6	TRBD1	TRBV6-1	14	TGTGCCAGTACCGGGACAGGACCGAATTCACCCCTCCACTTT	CASTGTGPNSPLHF
few	TRBJ2-2	TRBD2	TRBV7-8	18	TGTGCCAGCAGCCTACGCCCAGGACTAGCGGGGAACACCGGGGAGCTGTTTTTT	CASSLRPGLAGNTGELFF
-	TRBJ2-2	-	TRBV7-3	15	TGTGCCAGCAGCTCCCAGGGCCAAAGGCTCGGGGAGCTGTTTTTT	CASSSQGQRLGELFF
-	TRBJ1-1	TRBD1	TRBV20-1	16	TGCAGGGCCTACCCGATAAGCCGGGACAGGGCCACTGAAGCTTTCTTT	CRAYPISRDRATEAFF
few	TRBJ2-3	TRBD1	TRBV7-3	14	TGTGCCAGCAGCTTAGACAGGGTTGACGATACGCAGTATTTT	CASSLDRVDDTQYF
few	TRBJ1-1	TRBD1	TRBV12-3/TRBV12-4	15	TGTGCCAGCAATTTCCGGACAGGTGGGAACACTGAAGCTTTCTTT	CASNFRTGGNTEAFF
-	TRBJ1-2	-	TRBV12-3/TRBV12-4	13	TGTGCCAGCAGTATTTACCCGCGCGATGGCTACACCTTC	CASSIYPRDGYTF
many	TRBJ1-1	-	TRBV29-1	11	TGCAGCGCTACCTTAGGGACTGAAGCTTTCTTT	CSATLGTEAFF
few	TRBJ2-7	-	TRBV6-1	15	TGTGCCAGCAGTGAGCAGGGGTTCGGCTCCTACGAGCAGTACTTC	CASSEQGFGSYEQYF
-	TRBJ1-5	-	TRBV12-5	15	TGTGCTAGTGGTTTGGTACAGTCCGGCAATCAGCCCCAGCATTTT	CASGLVQSGNQPQHF
few	TRBJ2-7	-	TRBV20-1	13	TGCAGTGCTAGCCGGGACGCCCCCTACGAGCAGTACTTC	CSASRDAPYEQYF
many	TRBJ2-5	TRBD2	TRBV29-1	13	TGCAGCGTCGGCGGACTAGCAGGGGAGACCCAGTACTTC	CSVGGLAGETQYF
few	TRBJ2-7	-	TRBV21-1	13	TGTGCCAGCAACCCAGGTTCGGAATCCGAGCAGTACTTC	CASNPGSESEQYF
few	TRBJ2-2	TRBD2	TRBV9	15	TGTGCCAGCAGCGTATCCGCGGGAGGGCCCGGGGAGCTGTTTTTT	CASSVSAGGPGELFF
-	TRBJ2-3	-	TRBV7-8	18	TGTGCCAGCAGCTCACCGTCCAAGAGGAGGAGTGTAACAGATACGCAGTATTTT	CASSSPSKRRSVTDTQYF
-	TRBJ2-2	-	TRBV5-1	13	TGCGCCAGCAGCTTGGACGCAACCGGGGAGCTGTTTTTT	CASSLDATGELFF
few	TRBJ2-5	TRBD2	TRBV5-1	16	TGCGCCAGCAGCTTGGTTGGGCGGGGGACCCAAGAGACCCAGTACTTC	CASSLVGRGTQETQYF
few	TRBJ2-1	TRBD2	TRBV2	14	TGTGCCAGCAGCTGGCGGGAGGGCCGTAATGAGCAGTTCTTC	CASSWREGRNEQFF
-	TRBJ1-1	-	TRBV7-8	14	TGTGCCAGCCTAAGGAATACAGGGTTGACTGAAGCTTTCTTT	CASLRNTGLTEAFF
few	TRBJ2-4	TRBD2	TRBV7-9	15	TGTGCCAGCAGCTTCCTTACTAGCGGGACGACGAATCAGTACTTC	CASSFLTSGTTNQYF
few	TRBJ2-7	TRBD2	TRBV29-1	13	TGCAGCGTTGGAAGGACTAGCGGGAGCGAGCAGTACTTC	CSVGRTSGSEQYF
few	TRBJ2-3	-	TRBV20-1	16	TGCAGTGCTAGAGTATGGGACTCCTGGCACGAAGATACGCAGTATTTT	CSARVWDSWHEDTQYF
few	TRBJ1-3	-	TRBV6-1	15	TGTGCCAGCAGTCCCACAGGTCGCACTGGAAACACCATATATTTT	CASSPTGRTGNTIYF
-	TRBJ2-1	-	TRBV7-6	15	TGTGCCAGCAGCTTCCGGGACAAGACCTACAATGAGCAGTTCTTC	CASSFRDKTYNEQFF
-	TRBJ2-1	TRBD2	TRBV5-1	16	TGCGCCAGCAGCTTGAGTGCGGGGGGCCTCATGCGCGAGCAGTTCTTC	CASSLSAGGLMREQFF
few	TRBJ1-1	-	TRBV7-2	14	TGTGCCAGCAGCTTATTCCAGGCGAACACTGAAGCTTTCTTT	CASSLFQANTEAFF
-	TRBJ2-7	-	TRBV7-2	14	TGTGCCAGCAGCTCCGTCTCGCGGGGCTACGAGCAGTACTTC	CASSSVSRGYEQYF